The clone carrying this TCR beta chain showed up just a few times. This record belongs to a study of early T cells in non-severe SARS-CoV-2 infection. This CDR3 is built from 15 residues. Germline values: CDR1 MDHEN, CDR2 SYDVKM. J lost 0 bases, V lost 7 bases, and 5 bases had no gene match. Individually, cDNA molecules had unique molecular identifiers attached to them. From the 5' RACE reads, TCRdb called clonotypes with MiXCR, one entry per CDR3 protein. The table includes about 80,000 distinct CDR3 sequences, 11% to 15% detected once. Specimen: whole blood. The rearrangement uses TRBV28 and TRBJ2-3, with TRBD2 matching over 9 bases. The clonotype was recovered from an adult who was a healthcare worker with PCR-confirmed SARS-CoV-2 infection or an uninfected control (not recorded which). CDR3 residues: CASTPAGGSTDTQYF. CDR3 sequence (DNA): TGTGCCAGCACCCCGGCGGGGGGGAGCACAGATACGCAGTATTTT.